The clone carrying this T cell receptor beta chain appeared a single time. Its matching antigen is unknown. This CDR3 comprises 16 residues. From germline, CDR1 is SGHTA and CDR2 FQGTGA. The germline V and J ends were trimmed by 4 bases and 0 bases, with 14 bases remaining between them. The sample originates from a study of STAT3 mutations in large granular lymphocyte leukemia. General study results and limits: At least one immunodominant TCR beta clonotype appeared in every T-cell large granular lymphocyte leukemia patient.

Assay used: immunoSEQ multiplex PCR; TCRdb lists only in-frame clones, some missing. The sample lists 9,000 to 9,500 clones, 88% occurring once. The V call is TRBV7-3, the J call TRBJ2-3, with D perhaps matching TRBD2 (7 bases). The sequenced material came from peripheral blood mononuclear cells. The sequence was collected from a man older than 75 with T-cell large granular lymphocyte leukemia. Some clones in this sample may be carry-over from other donors' samples. CDR3 loop: CASSWRGGESTDTQYF. In DNA, the CDR3 is TGTGCCAGCAGCTGGCGAGGGGGGGAAAGCACAGATACGCAGTATTTT.